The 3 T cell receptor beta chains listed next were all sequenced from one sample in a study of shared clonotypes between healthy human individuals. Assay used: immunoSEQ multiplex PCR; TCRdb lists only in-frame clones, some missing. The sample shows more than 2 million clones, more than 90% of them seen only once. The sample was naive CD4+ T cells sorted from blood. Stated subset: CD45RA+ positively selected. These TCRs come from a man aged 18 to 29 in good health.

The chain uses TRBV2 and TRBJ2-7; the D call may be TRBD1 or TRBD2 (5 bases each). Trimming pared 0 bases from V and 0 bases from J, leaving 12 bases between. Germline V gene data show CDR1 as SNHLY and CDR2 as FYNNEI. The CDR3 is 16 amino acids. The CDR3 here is CASSEARGRSSYEQYF. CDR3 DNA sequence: TGTGCCAGCAGTGAAGCGAGGGGAAGGAGCTCCTACGAGCAGTACTTC.

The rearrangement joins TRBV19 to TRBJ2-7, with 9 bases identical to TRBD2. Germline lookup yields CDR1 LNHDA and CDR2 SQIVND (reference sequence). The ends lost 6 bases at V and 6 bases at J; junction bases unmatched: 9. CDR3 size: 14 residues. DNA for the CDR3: TGTGCCAGTAGCGTTGGACTAGCGTTTGGCGAGCAGTACTTC. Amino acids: CASSVGLAFGEQYF.

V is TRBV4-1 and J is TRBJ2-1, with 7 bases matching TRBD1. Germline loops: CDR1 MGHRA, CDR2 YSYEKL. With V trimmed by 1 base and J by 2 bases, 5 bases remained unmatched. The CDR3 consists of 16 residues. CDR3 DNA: TGCGCCAGCAGCCAAGCGGGGACAGAGACCTACAATGAGCAGTTCTTC. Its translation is CASSQAGTETYNEQFF.